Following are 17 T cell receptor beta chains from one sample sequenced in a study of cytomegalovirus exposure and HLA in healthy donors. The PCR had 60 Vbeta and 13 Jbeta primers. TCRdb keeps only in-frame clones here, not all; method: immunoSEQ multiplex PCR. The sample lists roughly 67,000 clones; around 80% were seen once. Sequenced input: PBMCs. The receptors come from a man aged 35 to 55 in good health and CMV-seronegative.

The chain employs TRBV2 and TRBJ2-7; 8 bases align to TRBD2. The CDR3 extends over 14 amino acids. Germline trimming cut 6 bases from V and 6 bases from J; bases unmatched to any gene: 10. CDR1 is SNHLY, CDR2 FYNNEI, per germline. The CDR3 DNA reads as TGTGCCAGCAGGTCGGGAGGGAGTTTTTTCGAGCAGTACTTC. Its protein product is CASRSGGSFFEQYF.

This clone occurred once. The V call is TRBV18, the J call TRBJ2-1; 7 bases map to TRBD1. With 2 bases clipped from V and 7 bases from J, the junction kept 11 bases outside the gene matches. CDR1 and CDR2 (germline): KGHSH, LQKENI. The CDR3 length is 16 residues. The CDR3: CASSPRDSPPGNEQFF. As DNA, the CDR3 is TGTGCCAGCTCACCAAGGGACAGCCCCCCGGGAAATGAGCAGTTCTTC.

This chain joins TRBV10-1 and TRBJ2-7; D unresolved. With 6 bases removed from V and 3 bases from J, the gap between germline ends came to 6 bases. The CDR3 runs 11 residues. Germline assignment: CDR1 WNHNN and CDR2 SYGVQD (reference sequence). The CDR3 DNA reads TGCGCCAGCAGCCGCGACTACGAGCAGTACTTC. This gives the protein CASSRDYEQYF.

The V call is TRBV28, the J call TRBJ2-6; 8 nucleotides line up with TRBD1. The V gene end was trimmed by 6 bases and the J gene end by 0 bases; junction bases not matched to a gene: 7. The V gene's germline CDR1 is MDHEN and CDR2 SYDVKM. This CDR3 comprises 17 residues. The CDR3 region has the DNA TGTGCCAGCAGGCGACAGGGGTCAACCTCTGGGGCCAACGTCCTGACTTTC. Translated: CASRRQGSTSGANVLTF. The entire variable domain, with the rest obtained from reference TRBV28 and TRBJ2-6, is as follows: DVKVTQSSRYLVKRTGEKVFLECVQDMDHENMFWYRQDPGLGLRLIYFSYDVKMKEKGDIPEGYSVSREKKERFSLILESASTNQTSMYLCASRRQGSTSGANVLTFGAGSRLTVL.

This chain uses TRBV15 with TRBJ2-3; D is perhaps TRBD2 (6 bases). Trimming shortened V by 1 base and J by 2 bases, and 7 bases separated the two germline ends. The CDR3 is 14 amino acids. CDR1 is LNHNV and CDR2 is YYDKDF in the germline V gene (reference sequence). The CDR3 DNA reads TGTGCCACCAGCAGAGTAGCGGCCACAGATACGCAGTATTTT. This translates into CATSRVAATDTQYF.

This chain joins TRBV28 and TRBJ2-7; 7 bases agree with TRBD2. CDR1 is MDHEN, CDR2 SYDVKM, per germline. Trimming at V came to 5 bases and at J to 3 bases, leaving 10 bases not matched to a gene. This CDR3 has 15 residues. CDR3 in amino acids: CASSPLAANIYEQYF. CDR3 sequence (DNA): TGTGCCAGCAGTCCCCTAGCGGCAAATATCTACGAGCAGTACTTC.

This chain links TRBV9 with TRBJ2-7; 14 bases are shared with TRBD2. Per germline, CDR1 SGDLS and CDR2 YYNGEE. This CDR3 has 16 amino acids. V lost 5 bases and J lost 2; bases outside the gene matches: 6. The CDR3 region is CASSSGLAGGAYEQYF. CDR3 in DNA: TGTGCCAGCAGTTCAGGACTAGCGGGGGGAGCCTACGAGCAGTACTTC.

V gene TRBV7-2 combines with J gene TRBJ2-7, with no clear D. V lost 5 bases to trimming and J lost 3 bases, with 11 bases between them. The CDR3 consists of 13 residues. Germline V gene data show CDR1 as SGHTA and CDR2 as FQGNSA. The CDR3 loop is CASSRINSYEQYF. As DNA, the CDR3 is TGTGCCAGCAGCCGTATCAATAGCTACGAGCAGTACTTC.

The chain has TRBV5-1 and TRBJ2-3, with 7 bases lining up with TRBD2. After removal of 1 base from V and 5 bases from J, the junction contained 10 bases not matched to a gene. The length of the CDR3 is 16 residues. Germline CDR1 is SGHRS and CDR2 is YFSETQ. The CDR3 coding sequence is TGCGCCAGCAGCTTGTATGGGGGAGGGCCGGGAGATACGCAGTATTTT. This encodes CASSLYGGGPGDTQYF.

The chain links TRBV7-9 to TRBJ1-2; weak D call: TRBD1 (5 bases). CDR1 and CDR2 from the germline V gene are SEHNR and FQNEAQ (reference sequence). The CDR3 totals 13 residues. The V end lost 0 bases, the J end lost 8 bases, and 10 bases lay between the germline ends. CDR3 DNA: TGTGCCAGCAGCTTAGCCGGGGGGTGGGGCTACACCTTC. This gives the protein CASSLAGGWGYTF.

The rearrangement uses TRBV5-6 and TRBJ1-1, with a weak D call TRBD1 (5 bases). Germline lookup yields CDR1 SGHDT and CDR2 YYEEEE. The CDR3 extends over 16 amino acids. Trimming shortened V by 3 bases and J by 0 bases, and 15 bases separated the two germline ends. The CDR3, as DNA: TGTGCCAGCAGCTCACGACGGAGGGGACTGAACACTGAAGCTTTCTTT. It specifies CASSSRRRGLNTEAFF.

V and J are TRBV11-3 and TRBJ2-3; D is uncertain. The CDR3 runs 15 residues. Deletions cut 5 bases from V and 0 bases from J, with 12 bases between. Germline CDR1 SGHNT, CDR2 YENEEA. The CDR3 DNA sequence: TGTGCCAGCAGCCACCGAACAGTTAGCACAGATACGCAGTATTTT. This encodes CASSHRTVSTDTQYF.

The CDR3: CASSGVGTSAREQYF. CDR3 DNA sequence: TGTGCCAGCAGTGGGGTCGGGACTAGCGCTCGCGAGCAGTACTTC. V is TRBV27 and J is TRBJ2-7; 10 bases line up with TRBD2. The ends lost 5 bases at V and 6 bases at J; junction bases unmatched: 10. The CDR3 sequence is 15 residues long. The germline gives CDR1 MNHEY, CDR2 SMNVEV (reference sequence).

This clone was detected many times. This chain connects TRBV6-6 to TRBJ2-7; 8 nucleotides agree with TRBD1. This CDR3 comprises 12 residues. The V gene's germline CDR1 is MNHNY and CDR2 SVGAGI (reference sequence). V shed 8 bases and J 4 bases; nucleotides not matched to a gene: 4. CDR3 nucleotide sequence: TGTGCCAGCCACGACAGGGGTTACGAGCAGTACTTC. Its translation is CASHDRGYEQYF.

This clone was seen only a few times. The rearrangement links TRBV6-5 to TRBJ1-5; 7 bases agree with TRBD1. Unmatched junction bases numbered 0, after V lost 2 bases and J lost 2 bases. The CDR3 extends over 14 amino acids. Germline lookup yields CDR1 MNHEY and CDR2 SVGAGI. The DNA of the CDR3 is TGTGCCAGCAGTTACACAGGGGGCAATCAGCCCCAGCATTTT. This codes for CASSYTGGNQPQHF.

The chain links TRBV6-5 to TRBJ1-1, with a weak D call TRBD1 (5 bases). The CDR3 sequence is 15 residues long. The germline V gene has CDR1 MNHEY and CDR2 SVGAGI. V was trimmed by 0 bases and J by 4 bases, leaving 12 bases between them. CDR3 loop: CASSYSEGVVTEAFF. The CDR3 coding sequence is TGTGCCAGCAGTTACTCGGAAGGGGTCGTCACTGAAGCTTTCTTT.

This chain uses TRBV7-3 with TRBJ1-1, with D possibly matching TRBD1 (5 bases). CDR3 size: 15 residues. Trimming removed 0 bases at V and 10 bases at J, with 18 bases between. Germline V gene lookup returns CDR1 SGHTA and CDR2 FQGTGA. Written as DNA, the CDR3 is TGTGCCAGCAGCTTAACGGGGTCGACAGCCAGCGCAGCTTTCTTT. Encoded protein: CASSLTGSTASAAFF.